A single sample gave rise to the 21 T cell receptor beta chains below, sequenced in a study of beta chain features in type 1 diabetes. Study findings and constraints: Shortening that was moderate but significant affected the TCRB CDR3s of Type 1 diabetes patients in all four CD4+ subsets.

The antigens for these receptors are not known. All of the isolated RNA was reverse transcribed, so expressed TCRB transcripts were sequenced. Generated by immunoSEQ multiplex PCR, the TCRdb table keeps only in-frame clones and is missing some. There are 400,000 or so clones in the sample; 10% to 15% occur only once, and 0.008% to 0.011% lies in the top ten. The sequencing sample was made of naive CD4+ T cells from blood. Source of these receptors: a woman aged 18-35 years with type 1 diabetes.

This clone was counted a few times. The chain has TRBV9 and TRBJ1-2; D remains unclear. Germline V gene sequence: CDR1 SGDLS, CDR2 YYNGEE. Trimming took off 0 bases at V and 4 bases at J, with 10 bases between the two ends. The CDR3 is made up of 14 amino acids. CDR3 residues: CASSVDQRGYGYTF. The CDR3 coding sequence is TGTGCCAGCAGCGTAGACCAGCGGGGCTATGGCTACACCTTC.

This clone showed up just a few times. The V and J genes are TRBV19 and TRBJ2-5, with 9 bases aligning to TRBD2. The V gene end was trimmed by 8 bases and the J gene end by 4 bases; junction bases not matched to a gene: 11. Per germline, CDR1 LNHDA and CDR2 SQIVND (reference sequence). The CDR3 spans 15 residues. The CDR3 protein is CASASSGALGETQYF. The DNA of the CDR3 is TGTGCCAGTGCGTCTAGCGGGGCCTTGGGAGAGACCCAGTACTTC.

This clone was picked up a small number of times. The V and J genes are TRBV7-2 and TRBJ2-2, with D perhaps matching TRBD1 (6 bases). Per the germline V gene, CDR1 is SGHTA and CDR2 is FQGNSA. The CDR3 sequence is 14 residues long. Trimming removed 5 bases at V and 0 bases at J, with 7 bases between. The CDR3 sequence is CASSDRTNTGELFF. CDR3 bases: TGTGCCAGCAGCGACAGGACGAACACCGGGGAGCTGTTTTTT.

To note about this clone: This likely comes from a read error, as the CDR3 has no conserved phenylalanine or tryptophan at its end. The DNA is left out, because the CDR3 cannot be placed on it with certainty; the CDR3 is given as TCRdb lists it. The chain uses TRBV28 and TRBJ2-3; the D call of TRBD2 is as the table states it, not checked on the DNA. Including both end residues, the CDR3 is 11 amino acids long. Germline V gives CDR1 MDHEN, CDR2 SYDVKM. CDR3 region: CASSFSGGILY.

This clone came up a few times. J is TRBJ2-6 and V is TRBV4-3; TRBD1 matches 7 bases. J gave up 7 bases and V 4 bases, and 7 bases lay outside the gene matches. In germline, CDR1 is LGHNA, CDR2 YSLEER. This CDR3 contains 15 residues. The chain's CDR3 is CASSLVDRDANVLTF. The CDR3 DNA sequence: TGCGCCAGCAGCCTCGTCGACAGGGACGCCAACGTCCTGACTTTC.

This clone was counted a few times. The chain couples TRBV7-3 to TRBJ2-3, with 14 bases matching TRBD2. The V gene's germline CDR1 is SGHTA and CDR2 FQGTGA. This CDR3 has 16 residues. Unmatched junction bases numbered 2, after V lost 5 bases and J lost 1 base. The CDR3 sequence is CASSPGLAGGTDTQYF. DNA of the CDR3: TGTGCCAGCAGCCCGGGACTAGCGGGAGGCACAGATACGCAGTATTTT.

The genes are TRBV7-9 and TRBJ1-5; D unresolved. Trimming stripped 5 bases from V and 3 bases from J, with 8 bases between. This CDR3 is 13 amino acids long. The germline gives CDR1 SEHNR, CDR2 FQNEAQ (reference sequence). The CDR3 region has the DNA TGTGCCAGCAGCCTGGGAGTCAATCAGCCCCAGCATTTT. Protein: CASSLGVNQPQHF.

As regards this clone: Distinct nucleotide sequences in the sample also encode this CDR3. The V and J genes are TRBV9 and TRBJ2-1; 10 bases agree with TRBD2. Looked up from germline, CDR1 is SGDLS and CDR2 is YYNGEE. Trimming took 1 base from V and 3 from J; bases not matched to a gene: 1. The CDR3 consists of 15 residues. Written as DNA, the CDR3 is TGTGCCAGCAGCGTAACTAGCGGGGACTACAATGAGCAGTTCTTC. The encoded protein is CASSVTSGDYNEQFF.

This chain joins TRBV19 and TRBJ2-1, with D possibly being TRBD2 (6 bases). V was pared by 4 bases and J by 10 bases, with 8 bases between. The germline V gene encodes CDR1 LNHDA and CDR2 SQIVND (reference sequence). The CDR3 sequence is 11 residues long. CDR3 sequence: CASSTGLEQFF. The CDR3 region has the DNA TGTGCCAGTAGTACTGGACTAGAGCAGTTCTTC.

The rearrangement links TRBV7-9 to TRBJ2-5, with 9 bases lining up with TRBD2. The V and J ends lost 5 bases and 5 bases, in that order; junction bases with no gene match: 9. The CDR3 covers 15 residues. Germline loops: CDR1 SEHNR, CDR2 FQNEAQ (reference sequence). This chain's CDR3 is CASSAAGGLRETQYF. CDR3 nucleotide sequence: TGTGCCAGCAGCGCAGCGGGAGGCCTACGGGAGACCCAGTACTTC.

This clone turned up a few times. The chain links TRBV11-2 to TRBJ1-2; no clear D. CDR1 is SGHAT, CDR2 FQNNGV, per germline. The V gene lost 7 bases and the J gene lost 3 bases, with 18 bases spanning the gap. The length of the CDR3 is 15 residues. CDR3 coding DNA: TGTGCCAGCAACCGAATGGTCGGTGAAGACTATGGCTACACCTTC. This translates into CASNRMVGEDYGYTF.

This clone was seen a few times. The chain carries TRBV9 and TRBJ2-1; 10 bases are shared with TRBD2. J was trimmed by 4 bases and V by 1 base; bases with no gene match: 11. This CDR3 region has 18 residues. Per germline, CDR1 SGDLS and CDR2 YYNGEE. Here the CDR3 reads CASSVYIIAGGQYNEQFF. The DNA of the CDR3 is TGTGCCAGCAGCGTATACATCATAGCGGGGGGCCAATACAATGAGCAGTTCTTC.

The table lists this clone with a few counts. The chain joins TRBV15 to TRBJ2-2; 11 nucleotides line up with TRBD1. This CDR3 contains 16 residues. J lost 6 bases, V lost 0 bases, and 3 bases had no gene match. In germline, CDR1 is LNHNV, CDR2 YYDKDF (reference sequence). CDR3 DNA sequence: TGTGCCACCAGCAGAGAACCGGGACAGGGGGCCGGGGAGCTGTTTTTT. It codes for CATSREPGQGAGELFF.

This clone was counted a few times. V is TRBV18 and J is TRBJ2-2; tentative D call: TRBD1 (6 bases). The CDR3 has 17 amino acids. Trimming took 2 bases from V and 1 from J, leaving 14 bases between them. CDR1 KGHSH and CDR2 LQKENI come from the germline V gene. The CDR3: CASSPGQSIRNTGELFF. CDR3 coding DNA: TGTGCCAGCTCACCAGGACAGTCCATACGGAACACCGGGGAGCTGTTTTTT.

This clone appeared a few times. This chain links TRBV2 with TRBJ1-1; perhaps TRBD1 as D (6 bases). Germline values: CDR1 SNHLY, CDR2 FYNNEI. CDR3 length equals 16 residues. V was cut by 7 bases and J by 4 bases, with 22 bases left in between. The CDR3 DNA reads TGTGCCAGCACCCTGGACAGCATAAGTCGAATCACTGAAGCTTTCTTT. It is translated as CASTLDSISRITEAFF.

This clone came up a few times. The genes are TRBV4-3 and TRBJ2-3; TRBD1 might be the D (6 bases). Germline V gene sequence: CDR1 LGHNA, CDR2 YSLEER. The CDR3 has 17 residues. V lost 4 bases to trimming and J lost 1 base, with 18 bases between them. CDR3 bases: TGCGCCAGCAGCCTAGAAATTACAGGGTCTGGCACAGATACGCAGTATTTT. It is translated as CASSLEITGSGTDTQYF.

Only a few counts were recorded for this clone. At the DNA level, this CDR3 is encoded by other sequences in the same sample as well. The chain uses TRBV6-5 and TRBJ1-2; a weak D match, TRBD1 (5 bases). This CDR3 is built from 13 residues. Germline-derived CDR1 and CDR2 are MNHEY and SVGAGI. Trimming removed 2 bases from V and 5 bases from J, with 9 bases in between. The CDR3 protein is CASSYRQGYGYTF. The CDR3 nucleotides are TGTGCCAGCAGTTACCGGCAGGGATATGGCTACACCTTC.

J is TRBJ1-5 and V is TRBV6-6, with a possible D match to TRBD1 (5 bases). The CDR3 spans 15 residues. V shed 4 bases and J shed 0 bases, with 10 bases lying between them. CDR1 MNHNY and CDR2 SVGAGI come from the germline V gene (reference sequence). The CDR3 reads CASSSGGHSNQPQHF. The CDR3 DNA reads as TGTGCCAGCAGTTCGGGGGGTCATAGCAATCAGCCCCAGCATTTT.

This clone was recorded a few times. The chain recombines TRBV4-1 with TRBJ2-1; 7 bases are shared with TRBD1. The CDR3 has 17 residues. V lost 4 bases, J lost 2 bases, and 11 bases stayed unmatched. Per the germline V gene, CDR1 is MGHRA and CDR2 is YSYEKL. The DNA for the CDR3 is TGCGCCAGCAGCCCCACCCGACAGGGTCAAACCTACAATGAGCAGTTCTTC. This codes for CASSPTRQGQTYNEQFF.

This clone was picked up a small number of times. This chain uses TRBV18 with TRBJ2-7; 7 bases line up with TRBD1. Germline loops: CDR1 KGHSH, CDR2 LQKENI. Trimming removed 6 bases from V and 2 bases from J; junction bases left unmatched: 4. The CDR3 extends over 13 amino acids. The DNA of the CDR3 is TGTGCCAGCTCGCTCGACAGGGCCTACGAGCAGTACTTC. Residues: CASSLDRAYEQYF.

This clone was seen more than once but under ten times. The gene calls are TRBV5-1 and TRBJ2-5; the match to TRBD2 covers 8 bases. V dropped 5 bases and J dropped 1; count of bases not matched to a gene: 7. The germline gives CDR1 SGHRS, CDR2 YFSETQ. The CDR3 is 15 residues long. CDR3 loop: CASRASGGGQETQYF. CDR3 DNA: TGCGCCAGCAGGGCAAGCGGGGGCGGCCAAGAGACCCAGTACTTC.